This T cell receptor beta chain was captured in a study of blood T cell repertoires in COVID-19. This table comes from immunoSEQ multiplex PCR, and its TCRdb copy is limited to in-frame clones, with some not included. The table has about 190,000 clones, about 77% seen once; the top ten hold about 15%. Clinical history as reported by participants underpinned cohort assignment. CDR3 size: 15 residues. This receptor was identified in a woman aged 45-65 years with acute COVID-19. Input material: PBMCs or T cells enriched from blood (not recorded which). J is TRBJ2-2 and V is TRBV21-1; the table's D call, TRBD2, was not checked against the DNA. TRBV21-1 is labeled a pseudogene. CDR3 DNA sequence: TGTGCCAGCAGCAGTACCGGGACGAACACCGGGGAGCTGTTTTTT. The encoded protein is CASSSTGTNTGELFF.